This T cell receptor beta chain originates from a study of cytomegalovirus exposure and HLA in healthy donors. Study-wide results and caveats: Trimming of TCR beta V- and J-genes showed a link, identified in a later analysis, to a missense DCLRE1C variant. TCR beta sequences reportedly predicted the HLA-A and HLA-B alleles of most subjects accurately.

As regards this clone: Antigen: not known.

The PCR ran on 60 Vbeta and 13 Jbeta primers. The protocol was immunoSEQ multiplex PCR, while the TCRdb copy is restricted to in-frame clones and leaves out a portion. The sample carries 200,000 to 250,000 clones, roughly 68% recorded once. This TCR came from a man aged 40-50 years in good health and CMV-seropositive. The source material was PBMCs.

CDR3 nucleotides: TGTGCCAGCAGCGTAGGGGCAGGCACTGAAGCTTTCTTT. It yields the protein CASSVGAGTEAFF. The V gene is TRBV9, the J gene TRBJ1-1; D ambiguous. Deletions cut 0 bases from V and 4 bases from J, with 7 bases between. Germline assignment: CDR1 SGDLS and CDR2 YYNGEE. This CDR3 has 13 residues.